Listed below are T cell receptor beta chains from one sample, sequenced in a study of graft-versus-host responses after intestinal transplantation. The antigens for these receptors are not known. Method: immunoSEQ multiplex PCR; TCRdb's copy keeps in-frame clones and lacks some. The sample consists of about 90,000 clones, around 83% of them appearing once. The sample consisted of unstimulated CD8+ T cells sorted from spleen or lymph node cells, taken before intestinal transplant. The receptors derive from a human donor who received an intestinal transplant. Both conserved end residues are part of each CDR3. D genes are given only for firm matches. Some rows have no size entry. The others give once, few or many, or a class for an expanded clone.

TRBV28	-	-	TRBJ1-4	CASSFTGYEKLFF	TGTGCCAGCAGTTTTACAGGGTATGAAAAACTGTTTTTT
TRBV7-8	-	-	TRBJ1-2	CASSPGQNLNYGYTF	TGTGCCAGCAGCCCCGGACAGAACCTAAACTATGGCTACACCTTC
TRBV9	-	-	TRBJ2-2	CASSVGGDTGELFF	TGTGCCAGCAGCGTAGGCGGGGACACCGGGGAGCTGTTTTTT
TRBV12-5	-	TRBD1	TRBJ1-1	CASGFTLQGDTEAFF	TGTGCTAGTGGTTTCACCCTCCAGGGGGACACTGAAGCTTTCTTT
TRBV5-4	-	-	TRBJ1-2	CASSYWTECVYGYTF	TGTGCCAGCAGCTACTGGACAGAGTGTGTCTATGGCTACACCTTC
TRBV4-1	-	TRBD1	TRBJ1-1	CASSPRTGINTEAFF	TGCGCCAGCAGCCCACGGACAGGGATAAACACTGAAGCTTTCTTT
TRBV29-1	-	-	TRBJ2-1	CSVEGLEPYNEQFF	TGCAGCGTTGAGGGGCTAGAGCCCTACAATGAGCAGTTCTTC
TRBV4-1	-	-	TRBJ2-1	CASSHLRPGLEHYNEQFF	TGCGCCAGCAGCCACCTACGGCCGGGACTCGAACACTACAATGAGCAGTTCTTC
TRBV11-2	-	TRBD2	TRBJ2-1	CASSTPGTSGSVGQFF	TGTGCCAGCAGCACCCCCGGGACTAGCGGGAGTGTTGGGCAGTTCTTC
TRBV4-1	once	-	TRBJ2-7	CASSPIDSVYEQYF	TGCGCCAGCAGCCCGATCGACAGTGTCTACGAGCAGTACTTC
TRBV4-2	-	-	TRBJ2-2	CASSLEYTGELFF	TGTGCCAGCAGCTTGGAGTACACCGGGGAGCTGTTTTTT
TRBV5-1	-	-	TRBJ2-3	CASSLAGEFPEYF	TGCGCCAGCAGCTTGGCTGGGGAATTCCCCGAGTATTTT
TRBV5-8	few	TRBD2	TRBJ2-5	CASSLWTSGRETQYF	TGTGCCAGCAGCTTGTGGACTAGCGGGAGGGAGACCCAGTACTTC
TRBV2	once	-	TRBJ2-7	CASTAPGGSYEQYF	TGTGCCAGCACTGCACCTGGGGGGTCCTACGAGCAGTACTTC
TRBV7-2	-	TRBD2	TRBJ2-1	CASSLVSGGGAGEQFF	TGTGCCAGCAGCTTAGTTTCGGGGGGGGGCGCCGGTGAGCAGTTCTTC
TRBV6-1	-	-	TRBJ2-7	CASSEDAPYEQYF	TGTGCCAGCAGTGAAGACGCCCCCTACGAGCAGTACTTC
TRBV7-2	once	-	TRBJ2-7	CASSLGTPYEQYF	TGTGCCAGCAGCTTAGGGACCCCCTACGAGCAGTACTTC
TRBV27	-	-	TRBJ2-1	CASSRTEHLYNEQFF	TGTGCCAGCAGCCGTACAGAACACCTCTACAATGAGCAGTTCTTC
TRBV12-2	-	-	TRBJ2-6	CASRTTLTPTQSRANVLTF	TGTGCAAGTCGCACAACCTTGACTCCAACACAAAGTCGGGCCAACGTCCTGACTTTC
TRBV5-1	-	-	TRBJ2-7	CASSLDGGYEQYF	TGCGCCAGCAGCTTGGATGGGGGATACGAGCAGTACTTC
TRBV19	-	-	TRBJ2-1	CASSIGGGPYNEQFF	TGTGCCAGTAGTATTGGGGGAGGACCCTACAATGAGCAGTTCTTC
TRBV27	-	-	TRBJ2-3	CASSLLATSTDTQYF	TGTGCCAGCAGTTTATTGGCTACTAGCACAGATACGCAGTATTTT
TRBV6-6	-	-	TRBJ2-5	CASSFMWGEETQYF	TGTGCCAGCAGTTTCATGTGGGGGGAAGAGACCCAGTACTTC
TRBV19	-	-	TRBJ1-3	CATTTLSSGNTIYF	TGTGCCACGACTACCCTAAGCTCTGGAAACACCATATATTTT
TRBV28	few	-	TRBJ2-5	CASSLGGDQETQYF	TGTGCCAGCAGTTTAGGCGGGGACCAAGAGACCCAGTACTTC
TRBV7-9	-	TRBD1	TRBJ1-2	CASSLGQGDGYTF	TGTGCCAGCAGCTTAGGGCAGGGGGATGGCTACACCTTC
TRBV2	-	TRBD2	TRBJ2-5	CASSEVQTSVQETQYF	TGTGCCAGCAGTGAAGTACAGACTAGCGTACAAGAGACCCAGTACTTC